The 27 T cell receptor beta chains listed next were all sequenced from one sample in a study of T-cell memory formation after mild COVID-19. TCRdb recomputed calls from the 5' RACE reads with MiXCR, one row per CDR3 protein. This table holds some 290,000 distinct CDR3 sequences, 16% found once. Sequenced input: PBMCs or a T cell subset sorted from them (not recorded which). These receptors were taken from a man aged 18 to 29 who had mild COVID-19 (a few samples of this study predate the infection). Cell type and time point are not known.

V is TRBV20-1 and J is TRBJ2-5, with 7 bases lining up with TRBD2. CDR3 length: 15 residues. The germline CDR1 and CDR2 sequences are DFQATT and SNEGSKA (reference sequence). J was trimmed by 5 bases and V by 0 bases; bases with no gene match: 9. CDR3 protein: CSARDPSGDRETQYF. The CDR3 DNA is TGCAGTGCTAGAGATCCAAGCGGGGACCGGGAGACCCAGTACTTC.

This clonotype has more than one count but fewer than ten. The rearrangement links TRBV7-2 to TRBJ2-7, with unresolved D. CDR3 size: 14 residues. V dropped 0 bases and J dropped 4 bases, with 10 bases sitting between them. CDR1 and CDR2 (germline): SGHTA, FQGNSA. CDR3 sequence: CASSLAGQVYEQYF. The CDR3 DNA sequence: TGTGCCAGCAGCTTAGCGGGCCAGGTGTACGAGCAGTACTTC.

This clonotype was counted between two and nine times. The chain employs TRBV3-1 and TRBJ2-5; 10 nucleotides match TRBD1. The length of the CDR3 is 13 residues. CDR1 and CDR2 from the germline V gene are LGHDT and YNNKEL (reference sequence). Germline trimming cut 5 bases from V and 7 bases from J; bases unmatched to any gene: 4. The CDR3 DNA is TGTGCCAGCAGCACGGACAGGGGGTGGACCCAGTACTTC. Translated, it gives CASSTDRGWTQYF.

The rearrangement joins TRBV27 to TRBJ1-6; 7 bases are a match to TRBD1. The germline gives CDR1 MNHEY, CDR2 SMNVEV (reference sequence). J lost 9 bases, V lost 7 bases, and 9 bases had no gene match. CDR3 length equals 14 residues. CDR3 sequence: CASMIQGLGSPLHF. In nucleotides, the CDR3 is TGTGCCAGCATGATACAGGGGTTGGGTTCACCCCTCCACTTT.

This clonotype was observed a handful of times. The chain uses TRBV29-1 and TRBJ2-3, with TRBD2 matching 7 bases. The CDR3 sequence is 13 residues long. V lost 0 bases, J lost 6 bases, and 3 bases stayed unmatched. The germline gives CDR1 SQVTM, CDR2 ANQGSEA. CDR3 nucleotides: TGCAGCGTTGAAGATTACGGGGGGGATACGCAGTATTTT. It yields the protein CSVEDYGGDTQYF.

This clonotype came up many times. In nucleotides, the CDR3 is TGTGCCACCAGTATGCACGACGAGCAGTACGTC. It specifies CATSMHDEQYV. The chain joins TRBV24-1 to TRBJ2-7; D unresolved. V was cut by 6 bases and J by 5 bases, with 7 bases left in between. The CDR3 spans 11 residues. In germline, CDR1 is KGHDR, CDR2 SFDVKD.

This chain joins TRBV3-1 and TRBJ1-6; 9 nucleotides agree with TRBD1. This CDR3 has 16 amino acids. The V and J ends lost 0 bases and 6 bases, in that order; junction bases with no gene match: 3. The V gene's germline CDR1 is LGHDT and CDR2 YNNKEL (reference sequence). This chain's CDR3 is CASSQEGTGTNSPLHF. The CDR3 region has the DNA TGTGCCAGCAGCCAAGAAGGGACAGGGACTAATTCACCCCTCCACTTT.

This clonotype was counted a few times. V gene TRBV3-1 combines with J gene TRBJ2-1, with 8 bases that match TRBD1. Looked up from germline, CDR1 is LGHDT and CDR2 is YNNKEL (reference sequence). Trimming took 4 bases from V and 8 from J; bases not matched to a gene: 7. The CDR3 is 14 residues long. CDR3 nucleotides: TGTGCCAGCAGCCCCGGGACAGGCCCCGATGAGCAGTTCTTC. Protein product: CASSPGTGPDEQFF.

The CDR3 reads CASSKGNGNTIYF. The CDR3 DNA is TGTGCCAGCAGCAAGGGTAATGGAAACACCATATATTTT. The V gene is TRBV28, the J gene TRBJ1-3; unclear D gene. This CDR3 comprises 13 residues. The germline V gene has CDR1 MDHEN and CDR2 SYDVKM. V lost 6 bases and J lost 3, with 9 bases in between.

This clonotype has just a few counts. The chain uses TRBV7-9 and TRBJ2-3, with 8 positions matching TRBD2. Germline assignment: CDR1 SEHNR and CDR2 FQNEAQ (reference sequence). The CDR3 spans 15 residues. Losses at the gene ends were 1 base for V and 6 bases for J; bases not matched to a gene: 6. In DNA form, the CDR3 reads TGTGCCAGCAGCTTAGGCTCGGGGGGGCTGGATACGCAGTATTTT. It translates to CASSLGSGGLDTQYF.

At least ten counts were recorded for this clonotype. This rearrangement joins TRBV24-1 to TRBJ2-1, with 7 nucleotides matching TRBD1. Germline values: CDR1 KGHDR, CDR2 SFDVKD. The length of the CDR3 is 18 residues. With 3 bases clipped from V and 0 bases from J, the junction kept 10 bases outside the gene matches. CDR3 amino acids: CATSDGSGTASSYNEQFF. The DNA of the CDR3 is TGTGCCACCAGTGATGGGTCCGGGACAGCGAGCTCCTACAATGAGCAGTTCTTC.

This clonotype was recorded at least ten times. The DNA of the CDR3 is TGTGCCAGCAGCTTATCCGGGACGGCGTCCTACGAGCAGTACTTC. Its protein is CASSLSGTASYEQYF. The chain couples TRBV7-6 to TRBJ2-7; D assignment may be TRBD1 or TRBD2 (5 bases each). Germline CDR1 is SGHVS and CDR2 is FNYEAQ. The V gene lost 2 bases and the J gene lost 1 base, with 12 bases spanning the gap. The CDR3 is 15 residues long.

This clonotype occurred a few times. The V gene is TRBV7-2, the J gene TRBJ1-1, with D possibly matching TRBD1 (5 bases). Trimming stripped 2 bases from V and 8 bases from J, with 12 bases between. Germline V gives CDR1 SGHTA, CDR2 FQGNSA. CDR3 size: 13 residues. The CDR3 DNA is TGTGCCAGCAGCTTAACTCCCCGGACAGAAGCTTTCTTT. Residues: CASSLTPRTEAFF. Using reference TRBV7-2 and TRBJ1-1 for the parts outside the CDR3, the full variable domain is GAGVSQSPSNKVTEKGKDVELRCDPISGHTALYWYRQSLGQGLEFLIYFQGNSAPDKSGLPSDRFSAERTGGSVSTLTIQRTQQEDSAVYLCASSLTPRTEAFFGQGTRLTVV.

This clonotype was seen only a few times. This chain links TRBV6-1 with TRBJ1-1; 7 bases align to TRBD1. The junction had 8 bases not matched to a gene; V was cut back by 7 bases and J by 6 bases. CDR3 length equals 13 residues. Germline V gene data show CDR1 as MNHNS and CDR2 as SASEGT. In DNA, the CDR3 is TGTGCCAGCAAGCGGGACAGTTCAGCTGAAGCTTTCTTT. Protein: CASKRDSSAEAFF.

Only a few counts were recorded for this clonotype. V is TRBV29-1 and J is TRBJ2-5, with a tentative D call TRBD2 (6 bases). The germline V and J ends were trimmed by 0 bases and 2 bases, with 16 bases remaining between them. The germline V gene has CDR1 SQVTM and CDR2 ANQGSEA. This CDR3 has 16 residues. CDR3 bases: TGCAGCGTTGAAGATCCGGTTAGCGGACCTCAAGAGACCCAGTACTTC. It translates to CSVEDPVSGPQETQYF.

There are a few counts of this clonotype. This rearrangement joins TRBV6-5 to TRBJ2-6; D gene unclear. In germline, CDR1 is MNHEY, CDR2 SVGAGI. CDR3 length: 12 amino acids. Between the trimmed V and J ends, which lost 10 bases and 4 bases, there was a span of 8 bases. DNA of the CDR3: TGTGCCACCCGGGCGGGGGCCAACGTCCTGACTTTC. Encoded protein: CATRAGANVLTF.

A few counts support this clonotype. CDR3 sequence reads: CASSQELGQGATFGFYEQYF. The DNA of the CDR3 is TGCGCCAGCAGCCAAGAGTTGGGACAGGGGGCTACGTTTGGGTTCTACGAGCAGTACTTC. V usage is TRBV4-1 and J usage is TRBJ2-7, with 12 bases lining up with TRBD1. Losses at the gene ends were 0 bases for V and 3 bases for J; bases not matched to a gene: 15. The CDR3 is made up of 20 amino acids. Germline V lookup: CDR1 MGHRA, CDR2 YSYEKL.

This rearrangement joins TRBV15 to TRBJ1-2; D is possibly TRBD1 (6 bases). Germline V gives CDR1 LNHNV, CDR2 YYDKDF (reference sequence). Trimming stripped 5 bases from V and 4 bases from J, with 14 bases between. The CDR3 has 14 residues. The CDR3 here is CATSDPQGIYGYTF. DNA of the CDR3: TGTGCCACCAGCGACCCCCAGGGGATCTATGGCTACACCTTC.

This clonotype has more than one count but fewer than ten. J is TRBJ1-3 and V is TRBV30; a weak D match, TRBD1 (6 bases). The CDR3 runs 15 residues. The V end lost 3 bases, the J end lost 0 bases, and 12 bases lay between the germline ends. Germline V gene sequence: CDR1 GTSNPN, CDR2 SVGIG (reference sequence). The CDR3 DNA reads as TGTGCCTGGAGAGAAGGGGGATACTCTGGAAACACCATATATTTT. Residues: CAWREGGYSGNTIYF.

This clonotype was recorded a few times. The chain couples TRBV6-5 to TRBJ2-3; 10 positions match TRBD2. V lost 5 bases and J lost 5; bases outside the gene matches: 10. The germline V gene encodes CDR1 MNHEY and CDR2 SVGAGI. The CDR3 has 16 residues. The CDR3 here is CASSTSAGGPGDTQYF. The CDR3 coding sequence is TGTGCCAGCAGTACCTCAGCGGGGGGGCCCGGAGATACGCAGTATTTT.

V and J are TRBV25-1 and TRBJ1-1, with unresolved D. The CDR3 is 14 amino acids. Trimming stripped 6 bases from V and 0 bases from J, with 11 bases between. Germline V CDR1 and CDR2: MGHDK, SYGVNS. CDR3 protein: CASRNNRLNTEAFF. The CDR3 region has the DNA TGTGCCAGCAGGAATAACAGATTGAACACTGAAGCTTTCTTT.

The rearrangement joins TRBV6-6 to TRBJ2-3, with 8 positions matching TRBD1. The J segment lost 3 bases and the V segment lost 6 bases, leaving 8 bases of the junction unmatched. The CDR3 sequence is 15 residues long. From germline, CDR1 is MNHNY and CDR2 SVGAGI (reference sequence). CDR3 in DNA: TGTGCCAGCAGCCATGGACAGGGATGGACAGATACGCAGTATTTT. It encodes CASSHGQGWTDTQYF.

The chain joins TRBV29-1 to TRBJ2-6, with a tentative D call TRBD1 (5 bases). Germline assignment: CDR1 SQVTM and CDR2 ANQGSEA. Trimming stripped 7 bases from V and 0 bases from J, with 16 bases between. CDR3 size: 16 residues. The chain's CDR3 is CSAATDDSSGANVLTF. The CDR3 DNA reads as TGCAGCGCCGCGACAGATGACAGCTCTGGGGCCAACGTCCTGACTTTC. Combining the CDR3 with reference TRBV29-1 and TRBJ2-6 gives the whole variable domain SAVISQKPSRDICQRGTSLTIQCQVDSQVTMMFWYRQQPGQSLTLIATANQGSEATYESGFVIDKFPISRPNLTFSTLTVSNMSPEDSSIYLCSAATDDSSGANVLTFGAGSRLTVL.

The rearrangement uses TRBV5-1 and TRBJ2-3; TRBD1 matches at 9 bases. The CDR3 totals 14 residues. Losses at the gene ends were 4 bases for V and 4 bases for J; bases not matched to a gene: 4. Germline values: CDR1 SGHRS, CDR2 YFSETQ. CDR3 coding DNA: TGCGCCAGCAGCCGGGACAGGGAAGCAGATACGCAGTATTTT. This encodes CASSRDREADTQYF.

This clonotype was seen only a few times. DNA of the CDR3: TGCAGCGTCCGGACTACTACGACCGCAGATACGCAGTATTTT. It specifies CSVRTTTTADTQYF. The chain couples TRBV29-1 to TRBJ2-3; D is possibly TRBD2 (6 bases). Trimming cost V 6 bases and J 4 bases, with 17 bases left between them. The CDR3 length is 14 residues. Looked up from germline, CDR1 is SQVTM and CDR2 is ANQGSEA.

The rearrangement joins TRBV6-2 or TRBV6-3 to TRBJ2-2, with 7 bases that match TRBD1. Trimming cost V 6 bases and J 1 base; bases outside gene matches: 14. The CDR3 is made up of 18 amino acids. Germline CDR1 reads MNHEY; CDR2 reads SVGEGT. The CDR3 DNA reads TGTGCCAGCAGGGGGACAGTTTATCTCAGCTTGAACACCGGGGAGCTGTTTTTT. This encodes CASRGTVYLSLNTGELFF.

The chain is built from TRBV5-5 and TRBJ2-6; 7 bases align to TRBD1. This CDR3 is built from 15 residues. The V and J ends lost 3 bases and 2 bases, in that order; junction bases with no gene match: 2. Germline CDR1 SGHKS, CDR2 YYEKEE (reference sequence). The DNA of the CDR3 is TGTGCCAGCAGCTCCGGGACAGCTGGGGCCAACGTCCTGACTTTC. It specifies CASSSGTAGANVLTF.